Sequencing of this TCR beta chain was carried out in a study of T cell responses to AZD1222 COVID-19 vaccine. General study points: Repertoire sampling was restricted to post-peak T cell response timepoints. White British donors predominated, females outnumbered males, and clonal diversity was possibly underestimated. Breadth and depth of Spike-specific TCRs rose after two AZD1222 doses.

As regards this clone: Its cognate antigen is unknown.

Data came from immunoSEQ multiplex PCR; TCRdb stores just in-frame clones and leaves some out. The top ten clones hold over 0.85% of a sample with approximately 140,000 clones, roughly 93% of them seen once. Germline V gene data show CDR1 as SGHTA and CDR2 as FQGTGA. Between the trimmed V and J ends, which lost 4 bases and 0 bases, there was a span of 11 bases. This CDR3 is 15 amino acids long. The chain couples TRBV7-3 to TRBJ2-3, with D hard to call. The TCR originated in an adult in good health. The material sequenced was peripheral blood, taken on day 0 of MenACWY control vaccination. CDR3 sequence (DNA): TGTGCCAGCAGCTACTCTGCGCTTAGCACAGATACGCAGTATTTT. It is translated as CASSYSALSTDTQYF.